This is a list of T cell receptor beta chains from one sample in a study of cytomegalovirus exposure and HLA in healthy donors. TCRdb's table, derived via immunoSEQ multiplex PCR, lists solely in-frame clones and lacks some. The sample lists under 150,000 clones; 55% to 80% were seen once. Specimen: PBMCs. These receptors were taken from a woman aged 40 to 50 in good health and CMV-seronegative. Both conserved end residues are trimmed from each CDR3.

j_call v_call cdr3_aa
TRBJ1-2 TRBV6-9 ASSLGIQGGNYGYT
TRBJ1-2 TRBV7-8 ASSLAGVGSYGYT
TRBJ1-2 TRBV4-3 ASSQDRLVVTNGYT
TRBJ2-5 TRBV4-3 ASSQDSTGGGTQY
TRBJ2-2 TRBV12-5 ASGLGKGLAGGNTGELF
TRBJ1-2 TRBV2 ASTPTSGTGVRYGYT
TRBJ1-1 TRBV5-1 ASSPTGENTEAF
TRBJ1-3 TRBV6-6 ASSYPPGGSGNTIY
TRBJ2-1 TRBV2 ASSKGWGGEQF
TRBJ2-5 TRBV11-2 ASSLRSASGGVRETQY
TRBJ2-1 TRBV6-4 ASSGVGTSRYNEQF
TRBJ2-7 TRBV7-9 ASGTTDRADYEQY
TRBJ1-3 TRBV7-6 ASSLATALSGNTIY
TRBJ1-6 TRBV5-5 ASSLARGRSPLH
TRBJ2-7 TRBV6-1 ASSEAQDRKQY
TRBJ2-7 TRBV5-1 ASSLTGGNNEQY
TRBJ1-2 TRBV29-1 SVELMSHGYT
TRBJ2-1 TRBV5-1 ASSLEGDSYNEQF
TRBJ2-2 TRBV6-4 ASSVTVGGELF
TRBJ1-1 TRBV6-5 ASSSRTGGAGTEAF
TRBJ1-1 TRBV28 ASSLYRVNTEAF
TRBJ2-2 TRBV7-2 ASSLGRGVNTGELF
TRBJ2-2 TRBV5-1 ASSYRGSGELF
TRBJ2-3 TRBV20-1 SAQKTDTQY
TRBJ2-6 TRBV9 ASSVRTGGVTGANVLT
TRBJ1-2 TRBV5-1 ASSLQDGDGYT
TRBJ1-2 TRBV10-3 AISDRGDYGYT
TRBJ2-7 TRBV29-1 SVGQINEQY
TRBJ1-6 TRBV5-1 ASSLGGINNSPLH
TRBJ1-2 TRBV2 ASQGGQGYGYT
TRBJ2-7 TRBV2 ASITLTRDSKSYEQY
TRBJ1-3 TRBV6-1 ASVRESSGNTIY
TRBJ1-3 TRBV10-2 ASSESEIQGGANTIY
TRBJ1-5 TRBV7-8 ASSFQATPTWNQPQH
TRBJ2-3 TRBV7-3 ASSGDYTDTQY
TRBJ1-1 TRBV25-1 ASRSGGNTEAF
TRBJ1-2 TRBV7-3 ASSPGTSNYGYT
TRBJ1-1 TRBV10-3 AISEADGCEAF
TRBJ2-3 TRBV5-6 ASTRTRITDTQY
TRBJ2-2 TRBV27 ASSLAENTGELF
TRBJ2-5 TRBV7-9 ASSSIAGEQETQY
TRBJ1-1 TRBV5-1 ASSLSQGTTEAF
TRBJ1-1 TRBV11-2 ASSLSGTMNTEAF
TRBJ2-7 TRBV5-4 ASSTSWRGSIYEQY
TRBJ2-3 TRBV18 ASSPGLLGRTSTDTQY
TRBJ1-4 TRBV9 ASSVGQERNEKLF
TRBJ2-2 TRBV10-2 ASSESHLAGLTGELF